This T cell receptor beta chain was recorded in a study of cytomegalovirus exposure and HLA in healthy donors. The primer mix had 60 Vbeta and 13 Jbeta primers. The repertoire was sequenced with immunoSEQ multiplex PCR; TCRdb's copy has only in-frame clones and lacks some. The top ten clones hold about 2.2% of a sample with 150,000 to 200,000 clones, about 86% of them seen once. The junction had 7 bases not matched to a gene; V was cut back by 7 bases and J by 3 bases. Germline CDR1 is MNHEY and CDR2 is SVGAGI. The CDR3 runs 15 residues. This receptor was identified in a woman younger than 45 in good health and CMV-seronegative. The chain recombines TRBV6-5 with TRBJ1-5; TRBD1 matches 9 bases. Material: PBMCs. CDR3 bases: TGTGCCAGCACCCTCGACAGGGGGGACAATCAGCCCCAGCATTTT. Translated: CASTLDRGDNQPQHF.